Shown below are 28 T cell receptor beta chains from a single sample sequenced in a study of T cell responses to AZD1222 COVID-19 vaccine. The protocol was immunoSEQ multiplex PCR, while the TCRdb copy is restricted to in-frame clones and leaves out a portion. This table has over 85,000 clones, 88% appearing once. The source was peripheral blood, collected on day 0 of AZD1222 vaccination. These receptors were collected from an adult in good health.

Written as DNA, the CDR3 is TGTGCCAGTAGGGGGACAGGCAAAATTAGCTCTGGGGCCAACGTCCTGACTTTC. The encoded protein is CASRGTGKISSGANVLTF. The rearrangement uses TRBV19 and TRBJ2-6; 8 nucleotides align to TRBD1. Looked up from germline, CDR1 is LNHDA and CDR2 is SQIVND (reference sequence). This CDR3 is 18 amino acids long. Unmatched junction bases numbered 10, after V lost 6 bases and J lost 0 bases.

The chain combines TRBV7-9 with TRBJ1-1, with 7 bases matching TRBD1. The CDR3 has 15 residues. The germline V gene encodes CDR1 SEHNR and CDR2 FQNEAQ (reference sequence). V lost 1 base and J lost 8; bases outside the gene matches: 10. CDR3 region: CASSLDGDRGAEAFF. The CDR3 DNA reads TGTGCCAGCAGCTTAGATGGGGACAGAGGCGCCGAAGCTTTCTTT.

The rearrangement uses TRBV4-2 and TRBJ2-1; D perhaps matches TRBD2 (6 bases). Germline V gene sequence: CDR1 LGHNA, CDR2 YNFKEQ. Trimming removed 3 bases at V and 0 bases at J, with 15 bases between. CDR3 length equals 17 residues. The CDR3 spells CASSQGVSGSSYNEQFF. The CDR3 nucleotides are TGTGCCAGCAGCCAGGGGGTTAGCGGAAGCTCCTACAATGAGCAGTTCTTC.

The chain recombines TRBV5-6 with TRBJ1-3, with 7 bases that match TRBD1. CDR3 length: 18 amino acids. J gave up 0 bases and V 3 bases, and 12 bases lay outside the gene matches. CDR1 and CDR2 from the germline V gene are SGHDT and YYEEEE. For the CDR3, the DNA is TGTGCCAGCAGCTGGGAGAGGAGGGGGCGCACCTCTGGAAACACCATATATTTT. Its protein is CASSWERRGRTSGNTIYF.

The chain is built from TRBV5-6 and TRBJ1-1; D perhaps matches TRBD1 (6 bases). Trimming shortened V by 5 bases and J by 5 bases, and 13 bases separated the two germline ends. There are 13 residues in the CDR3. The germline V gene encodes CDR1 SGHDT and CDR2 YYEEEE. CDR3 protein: CASRLQQGTEAFF. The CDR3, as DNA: TGTGCCAGCAGACTTCAGCAGGGGACTGAAGCTTTCTTT.

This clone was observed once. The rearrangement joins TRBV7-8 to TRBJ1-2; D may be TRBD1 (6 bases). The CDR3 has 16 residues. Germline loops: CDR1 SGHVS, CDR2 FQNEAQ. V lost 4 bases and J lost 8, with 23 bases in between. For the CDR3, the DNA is TGTGCCAGCAGCTCGGACAGACTTCGGCCTTTATGGGGCTACACCTTC. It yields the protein CASSSDRLRPLWGYTF.

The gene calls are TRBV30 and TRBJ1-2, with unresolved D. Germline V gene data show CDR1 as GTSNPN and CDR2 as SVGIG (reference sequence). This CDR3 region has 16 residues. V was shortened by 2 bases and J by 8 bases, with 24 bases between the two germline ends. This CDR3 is CAWSLPRGFFAGGYTF. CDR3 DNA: TGTGCCTGGAGTCTCCCCCGAGGGTTTTTCGCTGGGGGCTACACCTTC.

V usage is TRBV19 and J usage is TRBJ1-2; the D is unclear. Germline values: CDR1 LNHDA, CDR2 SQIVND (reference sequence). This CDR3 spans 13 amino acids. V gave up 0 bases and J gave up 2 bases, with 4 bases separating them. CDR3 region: CASSIEANYGYTF. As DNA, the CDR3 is TGTGCCAGTAGTATAGAGGCAAACTATGGCTACACCTTC.

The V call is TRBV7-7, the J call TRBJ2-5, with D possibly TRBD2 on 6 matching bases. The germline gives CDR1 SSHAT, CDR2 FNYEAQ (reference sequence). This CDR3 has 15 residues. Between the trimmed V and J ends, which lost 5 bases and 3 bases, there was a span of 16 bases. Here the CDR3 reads CASSPGTGGKETQYF. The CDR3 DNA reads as TGTGCCAGCAGCCCCGGGACTGGGGGAAAAGAGACCCAGTACTTC.

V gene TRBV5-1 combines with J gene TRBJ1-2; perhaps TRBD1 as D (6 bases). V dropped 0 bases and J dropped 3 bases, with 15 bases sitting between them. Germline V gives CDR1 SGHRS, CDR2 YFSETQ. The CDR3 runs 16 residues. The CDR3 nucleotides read TGCGCCAGCAGCTTGGACGGCACAGGGAGGGACTATGGCTACACCTTC. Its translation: CASSLDGTGRDYGYTF.

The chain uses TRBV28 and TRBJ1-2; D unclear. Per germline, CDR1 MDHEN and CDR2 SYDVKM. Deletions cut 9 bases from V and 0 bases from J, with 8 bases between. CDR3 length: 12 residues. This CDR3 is CASNDPNYGYTF. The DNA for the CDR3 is TGTGCCAGTAACGACCCTAACTATGGCTACACCTTC.

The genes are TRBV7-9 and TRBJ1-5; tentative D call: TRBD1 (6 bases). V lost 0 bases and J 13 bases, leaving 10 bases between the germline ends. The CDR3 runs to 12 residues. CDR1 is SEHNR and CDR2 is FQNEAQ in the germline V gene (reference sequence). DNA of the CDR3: TGTGCCAGCAGCTTAGCGCCGGGACATCAGCATTTT. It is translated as CASSLAPGHQHF.

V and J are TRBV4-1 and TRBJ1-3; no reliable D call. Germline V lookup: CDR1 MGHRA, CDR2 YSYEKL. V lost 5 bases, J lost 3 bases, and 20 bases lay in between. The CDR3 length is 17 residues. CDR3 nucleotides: TGCGCCAGCAGCGCGACCCTCCGGGAGATAAGTGGAAACACCATATATTTT. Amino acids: CASSATLREISGNTIYF.

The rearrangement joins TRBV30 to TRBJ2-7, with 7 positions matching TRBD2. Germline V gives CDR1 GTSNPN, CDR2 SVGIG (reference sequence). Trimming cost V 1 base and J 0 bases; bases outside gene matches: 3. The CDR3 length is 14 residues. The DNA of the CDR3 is TGTGCCTGGAGTGGGGGAGGGCCCTCCTACGAGCAGTACTTC. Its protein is CAWSGGGPSYEQYF.

The CDR3 nucleotides are TGTGCCAGCAGTTTACAGGGGCGCGGCTATGGCTACACCTTC. Amino acid sequence: CASSLQGRGYGYTF. The chain combines TRBV27 with TRBJ1-2; perhaps TRBD1 as D (6 bases). Trimming pared 2 bases from V and 4 bases from J, leaving 11 bases between. Looked up from germline, CDR1 is MNHEY and CDR2 is SMNVEV (reference sequence). This CDR3 contains 14 residues.

CDR3 region: CASSMGQASTDTQYF. The CDR3 DNA sequence: TGTGCCAGCAGCATGGGACAGGCAAGCACAGATACGCAGTATTTT. The V call is TRBV5-5, the J call TRBJ2-3; 8 nucleotides align to TRBD1. The junction had 4 bases not matched to a gene; V was cut back by 4 bases and J by 0 bases. Looked up from germline, CDR1 is SGHKS and CDR2 is YYEKEE (reference sequence). CDR3 length: 15 amino acids.

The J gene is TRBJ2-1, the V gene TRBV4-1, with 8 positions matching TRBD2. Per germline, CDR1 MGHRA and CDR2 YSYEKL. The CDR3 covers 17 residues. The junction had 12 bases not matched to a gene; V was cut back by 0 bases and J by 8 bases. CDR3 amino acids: CASSQDHGTSTNHEQFF. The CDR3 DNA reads TGCGCCAGCAGCCAAGATCACGGGACTAGTACTAACCATGAGCAGTTCTTC.

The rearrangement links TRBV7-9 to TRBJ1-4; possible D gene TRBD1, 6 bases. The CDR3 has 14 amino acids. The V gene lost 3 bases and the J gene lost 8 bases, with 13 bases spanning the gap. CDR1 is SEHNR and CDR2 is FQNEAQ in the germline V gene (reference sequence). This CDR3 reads CASSFGTTLEKLFF. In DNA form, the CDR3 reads TGTGCCAGCAGCTTTGGGACAACCTTAGAAAAACTGTTTTTT. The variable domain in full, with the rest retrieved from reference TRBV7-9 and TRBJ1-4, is DTGVSQNPRHKITKRGQNVTFRCDPISEHNRLYWYRQTLGQGPEFLTYFQNEAQLEKSRLLSDRFSAERPKGSFSTLEIQRTEQGDSAMYLCASSFGTTLEKLFFGSGTQLSVL.

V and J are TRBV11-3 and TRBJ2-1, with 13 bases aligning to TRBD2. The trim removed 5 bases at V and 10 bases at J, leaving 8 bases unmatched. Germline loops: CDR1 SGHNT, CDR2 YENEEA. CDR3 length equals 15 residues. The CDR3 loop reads CASSPPPGLAGEQFF. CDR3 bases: TGTGCCAGCAGCCCACCCCCGGGACTAGCGGGGGAGCAGTTCTTC.

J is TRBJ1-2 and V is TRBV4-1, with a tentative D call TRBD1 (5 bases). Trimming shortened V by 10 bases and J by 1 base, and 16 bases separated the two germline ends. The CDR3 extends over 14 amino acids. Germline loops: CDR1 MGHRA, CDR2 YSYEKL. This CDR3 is CATGRGQGNYGYTF. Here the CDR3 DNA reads TGCGCCACCGGCCGAGGGCAGGGTAACTATGGCTACACCTTC.

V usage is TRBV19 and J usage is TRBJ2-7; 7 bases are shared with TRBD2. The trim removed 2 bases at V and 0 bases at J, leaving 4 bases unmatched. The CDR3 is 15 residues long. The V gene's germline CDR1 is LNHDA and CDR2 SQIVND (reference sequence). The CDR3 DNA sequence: TGTGCCAGTAGTATAAGCGGGGCCCTCTCCTACGAGCAGTACTTC. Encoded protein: CASSISGALSYEQYF.

DNA of the CDR3: TGTGCCACCATAACCTCAGAGGGGGGACGGACTAACTATGGCTACACCTTC. This gives the protein CATITSEGGRTNYGYTF. The chain joins TRBV24-1 to TRBJ1-2, with D possibly being TRBD1 (6 bases). The CDR3 has 17 amino acids. Germline CDR1 is KGHDR and CDR2 is SFDVKD. V was pared by 8 bases and J by 0 bases, with 21 bases between.

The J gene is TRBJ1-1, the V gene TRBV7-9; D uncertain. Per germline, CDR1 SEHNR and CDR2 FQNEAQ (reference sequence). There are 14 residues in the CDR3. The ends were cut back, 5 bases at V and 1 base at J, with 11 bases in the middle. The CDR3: CASSAPGWNTEAFF. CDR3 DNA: TGTGCCAGCAGCGCACCGGGATGGAACACTGAAGCTTTCTTT.

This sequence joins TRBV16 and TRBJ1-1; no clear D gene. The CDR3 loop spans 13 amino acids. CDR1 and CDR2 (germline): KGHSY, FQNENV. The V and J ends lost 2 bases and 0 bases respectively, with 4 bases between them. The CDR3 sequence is CASSQTLNTEAFF. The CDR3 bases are TGTGCCAGCAGCCAAACTCTGAACACTGAAGCTTTCTTT.

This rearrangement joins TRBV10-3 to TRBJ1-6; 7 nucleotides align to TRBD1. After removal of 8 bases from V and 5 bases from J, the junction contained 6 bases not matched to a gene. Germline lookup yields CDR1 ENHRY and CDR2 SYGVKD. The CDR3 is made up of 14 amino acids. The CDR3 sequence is CAIGGTANNSPLHF. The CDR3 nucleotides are TGTGCCATCGGCGGGACAGCTAATAATTCACCCCTCCACTTT.

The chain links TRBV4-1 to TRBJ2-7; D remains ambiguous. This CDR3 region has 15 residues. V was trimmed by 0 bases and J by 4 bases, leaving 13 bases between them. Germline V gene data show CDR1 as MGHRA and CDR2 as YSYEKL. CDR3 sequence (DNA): TGCGCCAGCAGCCAAGATACTGGGTTATGGTACGAGCAGTACTTC. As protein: CASSQDTGLWYEQYF.

The CDR3 coding sequence is TGTGCCAGCAGTGATATCGGCTTCTCCTACGAGCAGTACTTC. Residues: CASSDIGFSYEQYF. The V gene is TRBV2, the J gene TRBJ2-7; no clear D gene. Trimming removed 3 bases at V and 0 bases at J, with 9 bases between. The CDR3 covers 14 residues. Germline CDR1 SNHLY, CDR2 FYNNEI. Filled out from reference TRBV2 and TRBJ2-7, the complete variable domain reads EPEVTQTPSHQVTQMGQEVILRCVPISNHLYFYWYRQILGQKVEFLVSFYNNEISEKSEIFDDQFSVERPDGSNFTLKIRSTKLEDSAMYFCASSDIGFSYEQYFGPGTRLTVT.

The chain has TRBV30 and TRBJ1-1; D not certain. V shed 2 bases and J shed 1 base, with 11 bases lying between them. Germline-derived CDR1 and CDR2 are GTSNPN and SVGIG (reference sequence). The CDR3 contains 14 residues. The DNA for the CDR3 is TGTGCCTGGAGTAATACAGCTCGGAACACTGAAGCTTTCTTT. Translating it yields CAWSNTARNTEAFF.